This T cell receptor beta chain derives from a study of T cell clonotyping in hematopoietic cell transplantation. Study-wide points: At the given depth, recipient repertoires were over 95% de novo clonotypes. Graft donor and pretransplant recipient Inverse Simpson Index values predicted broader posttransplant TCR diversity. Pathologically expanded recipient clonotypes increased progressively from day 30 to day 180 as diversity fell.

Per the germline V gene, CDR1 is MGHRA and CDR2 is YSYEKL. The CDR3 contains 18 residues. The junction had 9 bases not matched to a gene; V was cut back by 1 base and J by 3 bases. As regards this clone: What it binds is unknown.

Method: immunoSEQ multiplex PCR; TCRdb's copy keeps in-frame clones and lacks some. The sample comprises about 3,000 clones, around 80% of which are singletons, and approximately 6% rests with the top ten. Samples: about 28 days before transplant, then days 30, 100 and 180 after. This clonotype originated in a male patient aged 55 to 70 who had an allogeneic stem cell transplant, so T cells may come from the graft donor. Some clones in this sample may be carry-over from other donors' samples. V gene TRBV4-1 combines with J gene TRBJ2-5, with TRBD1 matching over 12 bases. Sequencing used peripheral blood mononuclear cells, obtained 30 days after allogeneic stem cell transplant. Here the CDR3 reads CASSQGTGTGGREETQYF. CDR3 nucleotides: TGCGCCAGCAGCCAAGGGACCGGGACAGGGGGCCGGGAAGAGACCCAGTACTTC.